This entry features one T cell receptor (beta chain) sequence. This record comes from a study of shared clonotypes between healthy human individuals. Study at large: Every donor yielded three CD4 naive, three CD4 memory, two CD8 naive and one CD8 memory plate.

CD45RO-negative, CCR7-selected cells formed the naive CD8 fraction, which excluded terminally differentiated effector memory CD45RA+ cells. The method was immunoSEQ multiplex PCR; TCRdb's version includes in-frame clones alone and lacks a portion of them. The repertoire consists of fewer than 1 million clones, with about 96% occurring once and the leading ten covering 0.2% to 0.25%. CDR1 is MDHEN, CDR2 SYDVKM, per germline. V shed 3 bases, J shed 7 bases, and the junction held 12 bases outside the gene matches. The CDR3 is made up of 16 amino acids. Sequences were obtained from naive CD8+ T cells sorted from blood. The origin of this receptor is a man between 25 and 39 years old in good health. The chain has TRBV28 and TRBJ2-1; 7 bases agree with TRBD2. CDR3: CASSLRAGVLENEQFF. The CDR3 nucleotides read TGTGCCAGCAGTTTGAGGGCGGGAGTATTGGAAAATGAGCAGTTCTTC.